This T cell receptor (beta chain) came from a study of early T cells in non-severe SARS-CoV-2 infection. This clonotype appeared many times. TCRdb analysed the 5' RACE reads with MiXCR anew, one entry per CDR3 protein. Of over 75,000 distinct CDR3 sequences detected, around 14% appear once; the ten largest clones hold about 2%. Germline values: CDR1 SGHKS, CDR2 YYEKEE (reference sequence). The trim removed 1 base at V and 0 bases at J, leaving 3 bases unmatched. This CDR3 spans 18 amino acids. What was sequenced was whole blood. The source of this sequence is an adult who was a healthcare worker with PCR-confirmed SARS-CoV-2 infection or an uninfected control (not recorded which). This chain uses TRBV5-5 with TRBJ2-6, with 11 bases lining up with TRBD1. CDR3 region: CASSLTGTGGSGANVLTF. CDR3 DNA: TGTGCCAGCAGCTTGACCGGGACAGGGGGCTCTGGGGCCAACGTCCTGACTTTC.